One and the same sample provided the 11 T cell receptor beta chains below, sequenced in a study of cytomegalovirus exposure and HLA in healthy donors. Assay: immunoSEQ multiplex PCR; the TCRdb copy retains only in-frame clones and omits some. The sample lists about 200,000 clones, roughly 85% occurring once. The specimen was PBMCs. Receptors originate from a woman aged 18-30 years in good health and CMV-seronegative.

The chain employs TRBV28 and TRBJ2-7; 10 bases align to TRBD2. This CDR3 has 14 residues. J lost 3 bases, V lost 8 bases, and 7 bases had no gene match. The germline gives CDR1 MDHEN, CDR2 SYDVKM. In DNA, the CDR3 is TGTGCCAGCCGGACTAGCGGTCAGATCTACGAGCAGTACTTC. This encodes CASRTSGQIYEQYF. Filled out from reference TRBV28 and TRBJ2-7, the complete variable domain reads DVKVTQSSRYLVKRTGEKVFLECVQDMDHENMFWYRQDPGLGLRLIYFSYDVKMKEKGDIPEGYSVSREKKERFSLILESASTNQTSMYLCASRTSGQIYEQYFGPGTRLTVT.

The genes are TRBV10-3 and TRBJ2-7, with D perhaps assigned TRBD1 or TRBD2 (5 bases each). Trimming took off 3 bases at V and 5 bases at J, with 17 bases between the two ends. The germline V gene has CDR1 ENHRY and CDR2 SYGVKD. The CDR3 has 15 residues. CDR3 amino acids: CAISETWDRHHEQYF. The CDR3 nucleotides read TGTGCCATCAGTGAAACGTGGGACCGCCACCACGAGCAGTACTTC.

V is TRBV30 and J is TRBJ2-5, with D perhaps assigned TRBD1 or TRBD2 (7 bases each). This CDR3 is built from 13 residues. From germline, CDR1 is GTSNPN and CDR2 SVGIG (reference sequence). V lost 6 bases and J 5 bases, leaving 16 bases between the germline ends. The CDR3 coding sequence is TGTGCCTGCCCGGCAGGGGGAGGGGAGACCCAGTACTTC. This codes for CACPAGGGETQYF.

The J gene is TRBJ1-1, the V gene TRBV11-2; D is unresolved. V was cut by 4 bases and J by 0 bases, with 12 bases left in between. This CDR3 has 15 residues. Germline-derived CDR1 and CDR2 are SGHAT and FQNNGV. CDR3 in DNA: TGTGCCAGCAGCTCCCCAAGGATTATGAACACTGAAGCTTTCTTT. This codes for CASSSPRIMNTEAFF. The full variable domain, in which reference TRBV11-2 and TRBJ1-1 provide the parts outside the CDR3, is EAGVAQSPRYKIIEKRQSVAFWCNPISGHATLYWYQQILGQGPKLLIQFQNNGVVDDSQLPKDRFSAERLKGVDSTLKIQPAKLEDSAVYLCASSSPRIMNTEAFFGQGTRLTVV.

This chain connects TRBV27 to TRBJ2-7; tentative D call: TRBD1 (6 bases). This CDR3 spans 15 amino acids. Germline V gene data show CDR1 as MNHEY and CDR2 as SMNVEV (reference sequence). Deletions cut 5 bases from V and 1 base from J, with 15 bases between. Here the CDR3 DNA reads TGTGCCAGCAGTCCACCCTCTACAGGGTCCTACGAGCAGTACTTC. It specifies CASSPPSTGSYEQYF.

The chain links TRBV13 to TRBJ2-1, with 9 bases identical to TRBD2. There are 17 residues in the CDR3. Germline trimming cut 3 bases from V and 7 bases from J; bases unmatched to any gene: 13. Germline V gene lookup returns CDR1 PRHDT and CDR2 FYEKMQ (reference sequence). The CDR3 region is CASSFSPGVAGVNEQFF. DNA for the CDR3: TGTGCCAGCAGCTTCTCCCCGGGGGTAGCGGGGGTGAATGAGCAGTTCTTC.

The chain links TRBV10-3 to TRBJ1-6; 11 bases map to TRBD1. CDR3 length: 18 residues. V shed 2 bases, J shed 10 bases, and the junction held 13 bases outside the gene matches. Germline CDR1 reads ENHRY; CDR2 reads SYGVKD. In nucleotides, the CDR3 is TGTGCCATCAGTGAGGAACGGACAGGGGGCTTGAGCGGGTCACCCCTCCACTTT. Amino acid sequence: CAISEERTGGLSGSPLHF.

The rearrangement joins TRBV5-1 to TRBJ1-1; D not resolved. CDR1 SGHRS and CDR2 YFSETQ come from the germline V gene. This CDR3 is built from 13 residues. V was trimmed by 2 bases and J by 0 bases, leaving 5 bases between them. The CDR3 sequence: CASSFMMNTEAFF. The CDR3 coding sequence is TGCGCCAGCAGCTTTATGATGAACACTGAAGCTTTCTTT.

V is TRBV5-1 and J is TRBJ2-1; maybe TRBD1 (6 bases). V was shortened by 3 bases and J by 8 bases, with 21 bases between the two germline ends. Germline-derived CDR1 and CDR2 are SGHRS and YFSETQ. CDR3 length: 16 residues. The CDR3 DNA is TGCGCCAGCAGCTCTGGTGGGGGCACAACGAAGGATGAGCAGTTCTTC. Encoded protein: CASSSGGGTTKDEQFF.

V is TRBV19 and J is TRBJ1-5; D is undetermined. This CDR3 spans 17 amino acids. Trimming pared 3 bases from V and 2 bases from J, leaving 17 bases between. Germline assignment: CDR1 LNHDA and CDR2 SQIVND (reference sequence). CDR3 in DNA: TGTGCCAGTAGTATCGCCCCAGCGGGTCGGGGCAATCAGCCCCAGCATTTT. Translated, it gives CASSIAPAGRGNQPQHF.

The rearrangement uses TRBV13 and TRBJ2-1; 7 bases align to TRBD1. This CDR3 is 19 amino acids long. J was trimmed by 1 base and V by 5 bases; bases with no gene match: 17. CDR1 and CDR2 (germline): PRHDT, FYEKMQ (reference sequence). The CDR3 loop is CASSATSSTGILSYNEQFF. The CDR3 nucleotides are TGTGCCAGCAGCGCGACCTCATCGACAGGGATCCTGTCCTACAATGAGCAGTTCTTC.